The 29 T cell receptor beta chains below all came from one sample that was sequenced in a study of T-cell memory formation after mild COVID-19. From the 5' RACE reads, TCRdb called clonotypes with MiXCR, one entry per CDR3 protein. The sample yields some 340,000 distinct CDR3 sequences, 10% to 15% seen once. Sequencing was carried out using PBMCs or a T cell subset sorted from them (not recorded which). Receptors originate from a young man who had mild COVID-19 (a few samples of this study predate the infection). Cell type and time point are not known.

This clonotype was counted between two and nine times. Here the CDR3 reads CASSYNRDQRSQHF. The CDR3 nucleotides are TGTGCCAGCAGCTACAACAGGGACCAGAGGTCCCAGCATTTT. This rearrangement joins TRBV7-8 to TRBJ1-5, with D possibly matching TRBD1 (6 bases). The CDR3 runs 14 residues. Trimming removed 4 bases from V and 11 bases from J, with 18 bases in between. Germline assignment: CDR1 SGHVS and CDR2 FQNEAQ.

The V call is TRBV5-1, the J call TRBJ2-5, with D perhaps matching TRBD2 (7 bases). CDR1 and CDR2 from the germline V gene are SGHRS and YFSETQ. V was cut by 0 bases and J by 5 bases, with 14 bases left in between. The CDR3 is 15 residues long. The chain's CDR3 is CASSLVGGGGETQYF. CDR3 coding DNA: TGCGCCAGCAGCTTGGTGGGCGGGGGCGGTGAGACCCAGTACTTC.

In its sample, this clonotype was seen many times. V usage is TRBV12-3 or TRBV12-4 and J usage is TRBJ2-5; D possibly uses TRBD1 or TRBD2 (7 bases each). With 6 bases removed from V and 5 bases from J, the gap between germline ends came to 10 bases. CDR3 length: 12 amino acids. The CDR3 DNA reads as TGTGCCAGCAGCAGGGGGGGGGAGACCCAGTACTTC. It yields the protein CASSRGGETQYF.

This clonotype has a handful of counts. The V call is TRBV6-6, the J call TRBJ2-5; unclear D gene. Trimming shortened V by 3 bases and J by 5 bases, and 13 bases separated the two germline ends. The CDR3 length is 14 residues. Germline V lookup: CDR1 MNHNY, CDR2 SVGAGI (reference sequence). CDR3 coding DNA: TGTGCCAGCAGTTATGCGCATAAGGTGGAGACCCAGTACTTC. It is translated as CASSYAHKVETQYF.

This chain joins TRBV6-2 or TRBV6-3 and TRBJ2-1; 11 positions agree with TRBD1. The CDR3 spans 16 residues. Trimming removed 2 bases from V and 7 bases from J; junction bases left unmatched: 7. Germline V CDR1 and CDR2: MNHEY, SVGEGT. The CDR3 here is CASSYVGTGGRNEQFF. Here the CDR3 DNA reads TGTGCCAGCAGTTACGTAGGGACAGGGGGAAGGAATGAGCAGTTCTTC.

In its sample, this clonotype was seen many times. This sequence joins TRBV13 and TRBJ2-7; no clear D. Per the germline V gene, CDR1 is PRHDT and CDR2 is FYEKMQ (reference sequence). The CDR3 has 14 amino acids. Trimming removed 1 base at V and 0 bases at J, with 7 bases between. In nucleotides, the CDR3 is TGTGCCAGCAGCTTAGTTCAGAGCTCCTACGAGCAGTACTTC. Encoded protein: CASSLVQSSYEQYF. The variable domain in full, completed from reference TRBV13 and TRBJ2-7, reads AAGVIQSPRHLIKEKRETATLKCYPIPRHDTVYWYQQGPGQDPQFLISFYEKMQSDKGSIPDRFSAQQFSDYHSELNMSSLELGDSALYFCASSLVQSSYEQYFGPGTRLTVT.

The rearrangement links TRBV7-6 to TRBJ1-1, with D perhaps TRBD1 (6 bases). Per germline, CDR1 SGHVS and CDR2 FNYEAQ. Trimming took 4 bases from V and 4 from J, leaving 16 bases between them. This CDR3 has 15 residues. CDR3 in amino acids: CASSSTQEGGTEAFF. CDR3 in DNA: TGTGCCAGCAGCTCGACCCAAGAAGGGGGCACTGAAGCTTTCTTT.

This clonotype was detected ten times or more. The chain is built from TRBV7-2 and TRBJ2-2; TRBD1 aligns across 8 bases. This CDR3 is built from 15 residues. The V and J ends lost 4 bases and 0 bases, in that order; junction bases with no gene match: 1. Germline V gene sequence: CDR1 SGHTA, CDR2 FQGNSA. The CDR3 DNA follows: TGTGCCAGCAGCTGGACAGGGACGAACACCGGGGAGCTGTTTTTT. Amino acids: CASSWTGTNTGELFF.

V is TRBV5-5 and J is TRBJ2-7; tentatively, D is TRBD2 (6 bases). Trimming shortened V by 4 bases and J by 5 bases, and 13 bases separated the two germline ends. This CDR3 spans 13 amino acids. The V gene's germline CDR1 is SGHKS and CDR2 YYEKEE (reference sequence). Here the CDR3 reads CASSAPEGHEQYF. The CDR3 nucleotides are TGTGCCAGCAGCGCCCCGGAGGGTCACGAGCAGTACTTC. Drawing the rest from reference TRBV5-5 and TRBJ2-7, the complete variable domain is DAGVTQSPTHLIKTRGQQVTLRCSPISGHKSVSWYQQVLGQGPQFIFQYYEKEERGRGNFPDRFSARQFPNYSSELNVNALLLGDSALYLCASSAPEGHEQYFGPGTRLTVT.

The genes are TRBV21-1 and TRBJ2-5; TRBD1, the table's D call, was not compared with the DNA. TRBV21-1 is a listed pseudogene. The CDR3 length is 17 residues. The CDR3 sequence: CASSKSSRTGVRETQYF. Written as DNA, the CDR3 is TGTGCCAGCAGCAAATCTTCTCGGACAGGGGTTCGCGAGACCCAGTACTTC.

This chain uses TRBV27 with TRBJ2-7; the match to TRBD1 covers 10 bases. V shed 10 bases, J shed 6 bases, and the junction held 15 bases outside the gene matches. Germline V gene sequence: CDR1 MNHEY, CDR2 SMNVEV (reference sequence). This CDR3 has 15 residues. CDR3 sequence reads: CATSWGTGVWSEQYF. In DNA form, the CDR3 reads TGTGCCACCTCGTGGGGGACAGGGGTTTGGAGCGAGCAGTACTTC.

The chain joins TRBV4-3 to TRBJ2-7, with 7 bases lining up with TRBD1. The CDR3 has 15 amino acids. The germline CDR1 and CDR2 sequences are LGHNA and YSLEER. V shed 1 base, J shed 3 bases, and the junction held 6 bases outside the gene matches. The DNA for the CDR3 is TGCGCCAGCAGCCAAGGGTCCCAGGGGGACTACGAGCAGTACTTC. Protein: CASSQGSQGDYEQYF.

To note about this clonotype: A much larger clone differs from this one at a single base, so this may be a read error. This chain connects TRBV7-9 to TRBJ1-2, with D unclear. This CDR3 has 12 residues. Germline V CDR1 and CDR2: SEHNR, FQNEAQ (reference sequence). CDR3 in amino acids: CACSPDNYGYTF. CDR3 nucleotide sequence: TGTGCCTGCAGCCCGGACAACTATGGCTACACCTTC.

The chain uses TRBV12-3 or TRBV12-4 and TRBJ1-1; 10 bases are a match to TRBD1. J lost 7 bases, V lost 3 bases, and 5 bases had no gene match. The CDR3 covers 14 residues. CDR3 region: CASSFWDRGREAFF. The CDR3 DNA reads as TGTGCCAGCAGTTTTTGGGACAGGGGCCGTGAAGCTTTCTTT.

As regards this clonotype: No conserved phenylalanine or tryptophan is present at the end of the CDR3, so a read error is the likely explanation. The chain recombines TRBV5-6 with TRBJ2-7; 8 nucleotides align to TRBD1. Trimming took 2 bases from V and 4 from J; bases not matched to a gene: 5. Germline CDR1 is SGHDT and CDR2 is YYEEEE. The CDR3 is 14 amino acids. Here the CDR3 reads CASSFRDRRYEQYL. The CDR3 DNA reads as TGTGCCAGCAGCTTCCGGGACAGGAGATACGAGCAGTACTTA.

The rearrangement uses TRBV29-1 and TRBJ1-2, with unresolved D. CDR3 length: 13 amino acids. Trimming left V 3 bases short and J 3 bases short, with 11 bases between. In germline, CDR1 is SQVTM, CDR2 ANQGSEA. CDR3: CSVDGAWDYGYTF. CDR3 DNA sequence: TGCAGCGTTGATGGTGCATGGGACTATGGCTACACCTTC.

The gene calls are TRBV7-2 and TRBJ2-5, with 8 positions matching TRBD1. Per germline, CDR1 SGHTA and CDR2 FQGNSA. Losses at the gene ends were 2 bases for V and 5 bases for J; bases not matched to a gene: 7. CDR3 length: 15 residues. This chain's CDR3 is CASSLWQGAWETQYF. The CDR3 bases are TGTGCCAGCAGCTTATGGCAGGGGGCTTGGGAGACCCAGTACTTC.

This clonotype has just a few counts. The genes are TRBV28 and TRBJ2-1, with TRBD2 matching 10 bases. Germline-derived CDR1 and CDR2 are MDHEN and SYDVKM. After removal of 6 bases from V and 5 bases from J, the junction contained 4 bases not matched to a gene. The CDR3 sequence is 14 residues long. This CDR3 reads CASRKRGGNNEQFF. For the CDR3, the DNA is TGTGCCAGCAGAAAGCGGGGGGGAAACAATGAGCAGTTCTTC.

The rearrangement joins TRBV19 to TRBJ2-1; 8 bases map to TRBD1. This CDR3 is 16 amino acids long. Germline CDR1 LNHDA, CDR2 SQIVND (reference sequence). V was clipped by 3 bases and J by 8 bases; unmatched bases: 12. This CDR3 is CASSIPWQGARDEQFF. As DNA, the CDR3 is TGTGCCAGTAGTATTCCGTGGCAGGGGGCTAGGGATGAGCAGTTCTTC. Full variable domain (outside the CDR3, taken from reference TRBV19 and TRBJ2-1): DGGITQSPKYLFRKEGQNVTLSCEQNLNHDAMYWYRQDPGQGLRLIYYSQIVNDFQKGDIAEGYSVSREKKESFPLTVTSAQKNPTAFYLCASSIPWQGARDEQFFGPGTRLTVL.

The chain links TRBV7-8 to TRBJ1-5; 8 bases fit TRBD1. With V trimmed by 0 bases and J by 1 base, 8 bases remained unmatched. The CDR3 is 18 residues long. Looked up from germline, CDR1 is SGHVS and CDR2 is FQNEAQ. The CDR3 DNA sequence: TGTGCCAGCAGCTTAGCCTACCCAGGGGGCGTGAGCAATCAGCCCCAGCATTTT. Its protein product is CASSLAYPGGVSNQPQHF.

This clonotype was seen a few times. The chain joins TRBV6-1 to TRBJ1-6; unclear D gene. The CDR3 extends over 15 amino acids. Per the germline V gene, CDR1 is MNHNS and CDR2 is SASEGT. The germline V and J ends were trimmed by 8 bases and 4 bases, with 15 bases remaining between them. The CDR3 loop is CASAAQLGYNSPLHF. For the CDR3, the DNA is TGTGCCAGCGCTGCCCAGTTAGGGTATAATTCACCCCTCCACTTT.

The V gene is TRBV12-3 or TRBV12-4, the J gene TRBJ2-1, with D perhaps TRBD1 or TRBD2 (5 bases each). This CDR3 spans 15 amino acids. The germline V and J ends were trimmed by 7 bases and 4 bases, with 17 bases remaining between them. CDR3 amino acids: CASTSRQGAYNEQFF. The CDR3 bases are TGTGCCAGCACCTCTCGGCAGGGAGCGTACAATGAGCAGTTCTTC.

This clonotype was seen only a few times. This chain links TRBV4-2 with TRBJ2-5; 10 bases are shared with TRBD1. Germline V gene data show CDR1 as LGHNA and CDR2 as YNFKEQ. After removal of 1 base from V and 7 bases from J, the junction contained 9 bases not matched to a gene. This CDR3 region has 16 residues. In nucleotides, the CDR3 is TGTGCCAGCAGCCAAGGAGGGACAGGGGCCCTTAGGACCCAGTACTTC. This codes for CASSQGGTGALRTQYF.

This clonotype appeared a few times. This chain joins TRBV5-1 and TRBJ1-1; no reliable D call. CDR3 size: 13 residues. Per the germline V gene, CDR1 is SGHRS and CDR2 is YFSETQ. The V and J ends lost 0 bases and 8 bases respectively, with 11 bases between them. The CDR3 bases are TGCGCCAGCAGCTTGGAGGAAGGGATCGAAGCTTTCTTT. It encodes CASSLEEGIEAFF.

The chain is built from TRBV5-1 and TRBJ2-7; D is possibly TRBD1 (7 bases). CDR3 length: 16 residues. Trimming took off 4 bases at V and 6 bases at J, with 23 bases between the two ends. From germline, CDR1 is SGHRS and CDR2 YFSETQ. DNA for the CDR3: TGCGCCAGCAGCGGGGGGCTGGGACAGAGGTACGGCGAGCAGTACTTC. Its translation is CASSGGLGQRYGEQYF. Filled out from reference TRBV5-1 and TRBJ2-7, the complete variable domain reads KAGVTQTPRYLIKTRGQQVTLSCSPISGHRSVSWYQQTPGQGLQFLFEYFSETQRNKGNFPGRFSGRQFSNSRSEMNVSTLELGDSALYLCASSGGLGQRYGEQYFGPGTRLTVT.

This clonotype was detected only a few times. The chain's CDR3 is CASRRTGFPSTIYF. CDR3 DNA: TGTGCCAGCAGGAGGACAGGGTTCCCAAGTACCATATATTTT. This chain connects TRBV12-3 or TRBV12-4 to TRBJ1-3, with 8 nucleotides matching TRBD1. CDR3 length equals 14 residues. V was pared by 6 bases and J by 10 bases, with 11 bases of the junction left unmatched.

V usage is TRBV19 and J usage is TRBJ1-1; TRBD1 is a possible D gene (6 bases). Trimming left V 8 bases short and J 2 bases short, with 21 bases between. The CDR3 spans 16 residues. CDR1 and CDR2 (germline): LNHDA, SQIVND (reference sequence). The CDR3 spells CASLGINREKNTEAFF. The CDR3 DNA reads TGTGCCAGTCTTGGGATCAACAGGGAAAAAAACACTGAAGCTTTCTTT.

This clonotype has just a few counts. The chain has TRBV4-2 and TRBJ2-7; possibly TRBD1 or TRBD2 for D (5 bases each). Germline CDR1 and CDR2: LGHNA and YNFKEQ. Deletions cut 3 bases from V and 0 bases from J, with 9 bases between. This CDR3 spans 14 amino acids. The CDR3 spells CASSHGTGSYEQYF. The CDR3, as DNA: TGTGCCAGCAGCCACGGGACGGGCTCCTACGAGCAGTACTTC.

Here the CDR3 DNA reads TGCGCCAGCAGCCAAGATTCGTCGTTCGATACGCAGTATTTT. As protein: CASSQDSSFDTQYF. The chain combines TRBV4-3 with TRBJ2-3; no clear D. The germline gives CDR1 LGHNA, CDR2 YSLEER. The CDR3 is 14 amino acids. The ends were cut back, 0 bases at V and 6 bases at J, with 10 bases in the middle.